These 4 T cell receptor beta chains were all obtained from the same sample, sequenced in a study of T-cell reconstitution after alpha-beta-depleted transplantation in children. During its preparation, the TCRbeta library received unique molecular identifiers. TCRdb reanalysed the PCR reads using MiXCR and keeps one entry per CDR3 protein. The data show 70,000 to 95,000 distinct CDR3 sequences, with over 9% seen just once and approximately 15% held by the top ten. The sample here was PBMCs from the stem cell graft donor, taken from the stem cell graft. The receptors stem from a human donor who donated a stem cell graft to a child with inherited bone marrow failure.

This clonotype showed up many times. The chain combines TRBV12-3 or TRBV12-4 with TRBJ1-2; D perhaps matches TRBD1 (5 bases). Trimming stripped 7 bases from V and 5 bases from J, with 11 bases between. CDR3 length: 12 amino acids. The CDR3 coding sequence is TGTGCCAGCACCACAGGTTATTATGGCTACACCTTC. As protein: CASTTGYYGYTF.

Here the CDR3 reads CASVIGKGNIQYF. Written as DNA, the CDR3 is TGTGCCAGCGTGATAGGGAAAGGAAACATTCAGTACTTC. The chain joins TRBV7-2 to TRBJ2-4; no clear D. In germline, CDR1 is SGHTA, CDR2 FQGNSA. V shed 8 bases and J shed 6 bases, with 14 bases lying between them. This CDR3 region has 13 residues.

This clonotype occurred a few times. This sequence joins TRBV7-2 and TRBJ2-1, with a possible D match to TRBD2 (5 bases). Germline V CDR1 and CDR2: SGHTA, FQGNSA. V lost 5 bases and J lost 0, with 14 bases in between. The CDR3 has 16 amino acids. CDR3 region: CASSANSVNSYNEQFF. In DNA form, the CDR3 reads TGTGCCAGCAGCGCGAATAGCGTTAACTCCTACAATGAGCAGTTCTTC.

The table lists this clonotype with many counts. As DNA, the CDR3 is TGCGCCAGCAGCTTGGCTGGCAGAGCCTACGAGCAGTACTTC. Protein sequence: CASSLAGRAYEQYF. The genes are TRBV5-1 and TRBJ2-7; D is unresolved. CDR1 and CDR2 from the germline V gene are SGHRS and YFSETQ. The CDR3 covers 14 residues. V lost 0 bases and J lost 2, with 9 bases in between.